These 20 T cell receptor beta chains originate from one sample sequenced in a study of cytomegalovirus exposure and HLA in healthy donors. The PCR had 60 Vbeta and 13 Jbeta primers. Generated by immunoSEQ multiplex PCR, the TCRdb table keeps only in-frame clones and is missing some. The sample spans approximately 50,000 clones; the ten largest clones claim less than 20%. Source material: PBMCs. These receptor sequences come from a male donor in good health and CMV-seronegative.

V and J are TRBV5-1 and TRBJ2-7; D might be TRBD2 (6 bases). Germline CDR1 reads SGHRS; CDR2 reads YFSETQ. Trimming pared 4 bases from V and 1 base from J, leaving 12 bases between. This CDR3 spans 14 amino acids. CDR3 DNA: TGCGCCAGCAGCGTGGGGGGAGGATCCTACGAGCAGTACTTC. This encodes CASSVGGGSYEQYF.

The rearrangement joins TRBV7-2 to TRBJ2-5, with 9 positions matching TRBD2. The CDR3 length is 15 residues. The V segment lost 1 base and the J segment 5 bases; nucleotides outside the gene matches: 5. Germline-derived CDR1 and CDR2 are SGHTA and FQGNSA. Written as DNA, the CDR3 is TGTGCCAGCAGCTTAGAGGCGGGGGGGCCGGAGACCCAGTACTTC. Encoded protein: CASSLEAGGPETQYF.

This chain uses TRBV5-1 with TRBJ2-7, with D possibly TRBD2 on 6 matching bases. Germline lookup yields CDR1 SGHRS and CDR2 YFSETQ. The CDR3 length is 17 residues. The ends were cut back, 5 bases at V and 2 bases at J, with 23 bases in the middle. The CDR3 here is CASRSVSGVRGAYEQYF. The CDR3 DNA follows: TGCGCCAGCAGGTCTGTTTCGGGGGTGAGAGGCGCCTACGAGCAGTACTTC.

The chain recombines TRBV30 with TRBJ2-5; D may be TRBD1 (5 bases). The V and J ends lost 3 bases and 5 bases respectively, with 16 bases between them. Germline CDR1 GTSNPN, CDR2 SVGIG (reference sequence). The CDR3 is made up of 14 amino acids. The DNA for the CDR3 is TGTGCCTGGAGCGAAGGGGATAGCCGGGAGACCCAGTACTTC. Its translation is CAWSEGDSRETQYF.

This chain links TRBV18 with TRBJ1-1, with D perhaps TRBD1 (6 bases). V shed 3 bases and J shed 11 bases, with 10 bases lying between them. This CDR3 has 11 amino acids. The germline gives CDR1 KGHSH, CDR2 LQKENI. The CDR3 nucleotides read TGTGCCAGCTCACCGGGGGGGCTGGCTTTCTTT. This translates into CASSPGGLAFF.

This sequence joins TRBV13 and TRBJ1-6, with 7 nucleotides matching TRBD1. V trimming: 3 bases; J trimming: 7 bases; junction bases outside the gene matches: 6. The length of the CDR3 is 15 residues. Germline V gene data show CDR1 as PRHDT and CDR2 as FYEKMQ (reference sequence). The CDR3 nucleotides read TGTGCCAGCAGCTTTAGACAGGGCATGAATTCACCCCTCCACTTT. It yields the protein CASSFRQGMNSPLHF.

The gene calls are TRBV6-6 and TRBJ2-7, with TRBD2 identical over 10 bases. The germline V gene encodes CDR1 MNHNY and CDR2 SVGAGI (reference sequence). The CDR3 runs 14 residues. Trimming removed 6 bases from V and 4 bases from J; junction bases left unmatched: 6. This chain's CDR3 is CASSRSGGAYEQYF. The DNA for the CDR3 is TGTGCCAGCAGCCGAAGCGGGGGGGCGTACGAGCAGTACTTC.

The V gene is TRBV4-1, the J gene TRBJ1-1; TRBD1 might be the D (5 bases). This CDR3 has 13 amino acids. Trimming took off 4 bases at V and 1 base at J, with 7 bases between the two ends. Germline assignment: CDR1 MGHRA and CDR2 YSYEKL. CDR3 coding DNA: TGCGCCAGCAGCCTTACAGGGAACACTGAAGCTTTCTTT. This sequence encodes CASSLTGNTEAFF.

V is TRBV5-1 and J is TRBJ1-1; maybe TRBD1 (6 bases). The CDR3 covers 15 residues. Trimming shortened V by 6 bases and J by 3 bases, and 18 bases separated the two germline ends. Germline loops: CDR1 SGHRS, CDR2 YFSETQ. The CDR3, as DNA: TGCGCCAGCACATTTTCGGTTTCAGGGGACACTGAAGCTTTCTTT. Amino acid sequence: CASTFSVSGDTEAFF.

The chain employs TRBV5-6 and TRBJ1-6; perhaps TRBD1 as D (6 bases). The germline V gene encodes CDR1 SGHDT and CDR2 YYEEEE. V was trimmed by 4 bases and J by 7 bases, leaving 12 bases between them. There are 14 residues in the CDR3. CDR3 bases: TGTGCCAGCAGCCAGGGGATTTGGAATTCACCCCTCCACTTT. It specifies CASSQGIWNSPLHF. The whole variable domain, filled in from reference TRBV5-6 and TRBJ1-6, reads DAGVTQSPTHLIKTRGQQVTLRCSPKSGHDTVSWYQQALGQGPQFIFQYYEEEERQRGNFPDRFSGHQFPNYSSELNVNALLLGDSALYLCASSQGIWNSPLHFGNGTRLTVT.

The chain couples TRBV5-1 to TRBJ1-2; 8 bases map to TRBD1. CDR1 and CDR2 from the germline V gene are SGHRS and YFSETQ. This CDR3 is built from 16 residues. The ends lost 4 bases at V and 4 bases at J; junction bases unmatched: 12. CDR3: CASSTGPGQALYGYTF. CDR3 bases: TGCGCCAGCAGCACGGGGCCGGGACAGGCGCTCTATGGCTACACCTTC.

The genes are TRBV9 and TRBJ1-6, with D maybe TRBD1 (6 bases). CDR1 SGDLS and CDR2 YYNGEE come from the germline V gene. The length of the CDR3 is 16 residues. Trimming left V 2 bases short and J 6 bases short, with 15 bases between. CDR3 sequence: CASSVLDRQTNSPLHF. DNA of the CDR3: TGTGCCAGCAGCGTCCTAGACAGGCAAACTAATTCACCCCTCCACTTT. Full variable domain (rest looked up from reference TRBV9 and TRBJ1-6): DSGVTQTPKHLITATGQRVTLRCSPRSGDLSVYWYQQSLDQGLQFLIQYYNGEERAKGNILERFSAQQFPDLHSELNLSSLELGDSALYFCASSVLDRQTNSPLHFGNGTRLTVT.

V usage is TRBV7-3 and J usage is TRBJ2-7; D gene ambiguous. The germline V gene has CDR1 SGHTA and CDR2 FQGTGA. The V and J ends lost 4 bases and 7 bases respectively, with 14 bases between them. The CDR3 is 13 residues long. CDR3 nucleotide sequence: TGTGCCAGCAGCTCCACCCCAACGGAGGAGCAGTACTTC. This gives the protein CASSSTPTEEQYF.

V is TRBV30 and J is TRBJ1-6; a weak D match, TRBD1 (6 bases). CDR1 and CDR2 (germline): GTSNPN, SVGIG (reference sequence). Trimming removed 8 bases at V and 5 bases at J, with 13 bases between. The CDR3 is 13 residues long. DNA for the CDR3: TGTGCCGGTGCGGGGGCCAATAATTCACCCCTCCACTTT. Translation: CAGAGANNSPLHF.

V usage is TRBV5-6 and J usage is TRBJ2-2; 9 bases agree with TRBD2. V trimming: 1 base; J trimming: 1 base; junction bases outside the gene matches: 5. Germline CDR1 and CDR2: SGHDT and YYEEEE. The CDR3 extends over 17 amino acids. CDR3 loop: CASSLKTSGLNTGELFF. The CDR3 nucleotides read TGTGCCAGCAGCTTGAAGACTAGCGGCTTGAACACCGGGGAGCTGTTTTTT. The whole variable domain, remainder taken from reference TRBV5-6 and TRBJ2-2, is DAGVTQSPTHLIKTRGQQVTLRCSPKSGHDTVSWYQQALGQGPQFIFQYYEEEERQRGNFPDRFSGHQFPNYSSELNVNALLLGDSALYLCASSLKTSGLNTGELFFGEGSRLTVL.

CDR3 in DNA: TGCGCCAGCAGGGGTACAGGGAGAAAGAACACTGAAGCTTTCTTT. Protein sequence: CASRGTGRKNTEAFF. The chain couples TRBV4-1 to TRBJ1-1; a weak D match, TRBD1 (6 bases). Trimming removed 6 bases at V and 1 base at J, with 15 bases between. This CDR3 is built from 15 residues. Germline-derived CDR1 and CDR2 are MGHRA and YSYEKL.

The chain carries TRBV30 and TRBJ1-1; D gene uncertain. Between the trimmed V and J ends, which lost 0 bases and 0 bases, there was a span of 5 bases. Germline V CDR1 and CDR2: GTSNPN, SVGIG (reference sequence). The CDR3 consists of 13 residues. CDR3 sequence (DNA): TGTGCCTGGAGTGTCCAGATGAACACTGAAGCTTTCTTT. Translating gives CAWSVQMNTEAFF. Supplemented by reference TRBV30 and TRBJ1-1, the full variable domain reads SQTIHQWPATLVQPVGSPLSLECTVEGTSNPNLYWYRQAAGRGLQLLFYSVGIGQISSEVPQNLSASRPQDRQFILSSKKLLLSDSGFYLCAWSVQMNTEAFFGQGTRLTVV.

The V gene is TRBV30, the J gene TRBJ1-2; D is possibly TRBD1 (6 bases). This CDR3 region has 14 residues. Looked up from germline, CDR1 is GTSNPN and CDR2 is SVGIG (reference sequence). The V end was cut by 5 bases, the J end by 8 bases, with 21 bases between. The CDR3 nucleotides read TGTGCCTGGGTGCCCAAGGGGGGGGCTAACGGCTACACCTTC. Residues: CAWVPKGGANGYTF.

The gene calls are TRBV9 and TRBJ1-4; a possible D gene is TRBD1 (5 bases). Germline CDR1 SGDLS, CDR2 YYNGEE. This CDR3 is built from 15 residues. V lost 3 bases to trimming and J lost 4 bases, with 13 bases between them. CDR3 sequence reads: CASSALTGINEKLFF. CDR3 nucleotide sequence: TGTGCCAGCAGCGCGCTCACAGGAATTAATGAAAAACTGTTTTTT.

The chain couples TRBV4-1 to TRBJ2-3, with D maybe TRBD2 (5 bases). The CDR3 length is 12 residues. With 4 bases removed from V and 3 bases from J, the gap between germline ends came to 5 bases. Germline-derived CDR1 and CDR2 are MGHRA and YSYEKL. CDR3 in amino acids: CASSRGTDTQYF. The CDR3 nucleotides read TGCGCCAGCAGCCGAGGGACAGATACGCAGTATTTT.